The rows below give T cell receptor beta chains drawn from one sample of a study of regulatory T cells in long-lasting Graves disease. TCRdb re-analysed the multiplex PCR reads in MiXCR, keeping a single row per CDR3 protein. In the table there are about 200,000 distinct CDR3 sequences, around 19% of which are singletons. The sample was also linked to a second study, of T cells in Graves' hyperthyroidism and ophthalmopathy.

The specimen comprised peripheral blood mononuclear cells (PBMCs), sampled at new diagnosis, from a patient treated with antithyroid drugs. The receptors shown here come from a woman between 25 and 40 years old with Graves disease. The conserved cysteine and the conserved F or W are not part of the CDR3 here. The order of the fields is V gene, J gene, D gene, CDR3 protein. A D gene is named only where the DNA matches it firmly.

TRBV6-5	TRBJ1-1	-	ASSYRRGQTSNTEAF
TRBV7-9	TRBJ2-7	-	ASSLQNEQY
TRBV7-2	TRBJ2-7	TRBD1	ASSLPRTGSRYEQY
TRBV15	TRBJ2-5	-	ATSRGWRGPGGAQETQY
TRBV29-1	TRBJ2-5	-	SVEDPRGGVETQY
TRBV2	TRBJ1-5	-	ASSEGQVNSNQPQH
TRBV28	TRBJ2-7	TRBD1	ASSGTGGSREQY
TRBV19	TRBJ2-4	TRBD2	ASTAGGLNIQY
TRBV5-1	TRBJ1-2	-	ASTRETWGFGYT
TRBV28	TRBJ2-2	TRBD2	ASSLLSGGADGELF
TRBV24-1	TRBJ1-1	-	ATSLAPPRGSTEAF
TRBV5-1	TRBJ2-7	TRBD2	ASSLGPGTSGYSYEQY
TRBV2	TRBJ2-2	-	ASSEESLRELF
TRBV27	TRBJ1-1	-	ASSFGWGTEAF
TRBV2	TRBJ1-1	TRBD1	ASSGPDRVREAF
TRBV18	TRBJ1-1	TRBD1	ASSLRTGKGTEAF
TRBV5-6	TRBJ1-4	-	ASSLDSSGEKLF
TRBV20-1	TRBJ1-2	TRBD1	SAVTGGFYGYT
TRBV7-9	TRBJ1-4	-	ASKKTNEKLF
TRBV9	TRBJ1-4	-	ASSRQVNNEKLF